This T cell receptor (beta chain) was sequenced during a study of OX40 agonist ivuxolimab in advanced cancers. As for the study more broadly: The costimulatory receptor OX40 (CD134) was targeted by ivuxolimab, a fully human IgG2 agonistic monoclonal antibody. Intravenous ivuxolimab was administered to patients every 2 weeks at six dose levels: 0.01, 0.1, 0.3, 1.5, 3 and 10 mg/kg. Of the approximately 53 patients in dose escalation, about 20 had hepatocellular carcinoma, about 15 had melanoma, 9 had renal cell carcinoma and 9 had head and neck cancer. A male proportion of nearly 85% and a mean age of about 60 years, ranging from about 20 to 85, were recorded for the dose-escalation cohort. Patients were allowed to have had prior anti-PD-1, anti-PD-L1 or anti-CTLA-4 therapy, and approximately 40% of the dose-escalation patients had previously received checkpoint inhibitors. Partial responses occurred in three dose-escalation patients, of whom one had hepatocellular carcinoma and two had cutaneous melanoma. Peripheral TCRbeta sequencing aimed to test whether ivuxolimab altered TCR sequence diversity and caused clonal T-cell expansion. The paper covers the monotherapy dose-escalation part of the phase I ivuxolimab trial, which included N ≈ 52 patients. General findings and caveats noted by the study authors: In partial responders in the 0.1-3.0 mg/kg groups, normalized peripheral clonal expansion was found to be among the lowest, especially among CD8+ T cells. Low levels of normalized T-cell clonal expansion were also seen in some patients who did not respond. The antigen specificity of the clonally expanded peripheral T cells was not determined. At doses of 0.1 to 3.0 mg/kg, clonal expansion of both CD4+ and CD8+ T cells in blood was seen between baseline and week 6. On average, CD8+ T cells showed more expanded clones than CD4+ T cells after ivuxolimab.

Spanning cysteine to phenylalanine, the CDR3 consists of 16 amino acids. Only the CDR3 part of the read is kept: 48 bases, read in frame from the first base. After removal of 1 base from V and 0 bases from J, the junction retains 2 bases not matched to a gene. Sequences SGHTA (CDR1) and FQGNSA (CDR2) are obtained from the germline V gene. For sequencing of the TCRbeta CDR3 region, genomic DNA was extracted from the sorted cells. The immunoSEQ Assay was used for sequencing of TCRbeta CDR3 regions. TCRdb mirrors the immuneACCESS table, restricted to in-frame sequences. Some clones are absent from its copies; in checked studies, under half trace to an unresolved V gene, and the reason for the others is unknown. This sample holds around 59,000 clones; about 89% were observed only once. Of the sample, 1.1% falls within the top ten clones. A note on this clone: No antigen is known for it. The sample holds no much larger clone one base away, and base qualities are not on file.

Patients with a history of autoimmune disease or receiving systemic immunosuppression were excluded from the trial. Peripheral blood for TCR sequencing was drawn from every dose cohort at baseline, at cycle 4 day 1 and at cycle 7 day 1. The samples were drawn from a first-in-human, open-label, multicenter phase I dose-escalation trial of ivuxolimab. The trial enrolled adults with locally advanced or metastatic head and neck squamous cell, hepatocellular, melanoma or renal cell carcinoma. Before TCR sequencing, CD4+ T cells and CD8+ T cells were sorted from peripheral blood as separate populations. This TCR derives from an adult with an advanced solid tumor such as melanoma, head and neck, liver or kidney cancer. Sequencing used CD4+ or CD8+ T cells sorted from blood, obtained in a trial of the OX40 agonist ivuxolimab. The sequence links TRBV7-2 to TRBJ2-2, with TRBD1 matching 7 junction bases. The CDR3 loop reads CASSLEGTANTGELFF. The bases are TGTGCCAGCAGCTTAGAAGGGACAGCGAACACCGGGGAGCTGTTTTTT.